This T cell receptor beta chain was sequenced for a study of cytomegalovirus exposure and HLA in healthy donors. The PCR had 60 Vbeta and 13 Jbeta primers. Clones were sequenced by immunoSEQ multiplex PCR, and TCRdb holds only the in-frame ones, with some missing. There are fewer than 110,000 clones in the sample; around 73% occur only once, and roughly 7.8% lies in the top ten. CDR3 length equals 16 residues. The germline V gene encodes CDR1 SGDLS and CDR2 YYNGEE. The trim removed 0 bases at V and 3 bases at J, leaving 7 bases unmatched. Sequenced input: PBMCs. The receptor's source is a man between 25 and 39 years old in good health and CMV-seronegative. The genes are TRBV9 and TRBJ2-7, with 9 bases matching TRBD1. The CDR3 reads CASSVDPRDRVYEQYF. CDR3 DNA: TGTGCCAGCAGCGTAGACCCCCGGGACAGGGTCTACGAGCAGTACTTC. The variable domain in full, completed from reference TRBV9 and TRBJ2-7, reads DSGVTQTPKHLITATGQRVTLRCSPRSGDLSVYWYQQSLDQGLQFLIQYYNGEERAKGNILERFSAQQFPDLHSELNLSSLELGDSALYFCASSVDPRDRVYEQYFGPGTRLTVT.